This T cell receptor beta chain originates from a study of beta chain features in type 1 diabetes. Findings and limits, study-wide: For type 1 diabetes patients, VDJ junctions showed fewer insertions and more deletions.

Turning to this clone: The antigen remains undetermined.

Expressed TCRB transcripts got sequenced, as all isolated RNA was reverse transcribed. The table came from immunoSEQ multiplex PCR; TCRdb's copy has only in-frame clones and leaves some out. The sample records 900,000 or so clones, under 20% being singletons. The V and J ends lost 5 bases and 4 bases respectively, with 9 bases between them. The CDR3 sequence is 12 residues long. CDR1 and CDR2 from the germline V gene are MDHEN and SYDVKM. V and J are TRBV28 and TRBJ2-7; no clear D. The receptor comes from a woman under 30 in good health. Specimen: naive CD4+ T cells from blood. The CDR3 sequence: CASSVVSYEQYF. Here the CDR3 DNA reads TGTGCCAGCAGTGTCGTCAGTTACGAGCAGTACTTC.